The clone carrying this TCR beta chain was picked up a small number of times. What it recognizes is unknown. Amplification targeted TCR beta CDR3 regions from RNA transcripts. RT-PCR in the first round (using the HTBI primer set) targeted the TCR CDR3. TCRdb processed the multiplex PCR reads anew with MiXCR; each CDR3 protein has one entry. The data hold some 360,000 distinct CDR3 sequences, with about 15% observed a single time. The sample comes from a study of T cells in Graves' hyperthyroidism and ophthalmopathy. The overall study: Before any treatment, at initial diagnosis, peripheral blood was collected. Study-level results: Most thyroid clonotypes expanded above 0.001 were also detected in blood.

V shed 4 bases and J 8 bases; nucleotides not matched to a gene: 7. Germline CDR1 is SGDLS and CDR2 is YYNGEE. This CDR3 has 14 amino acids. Recently diagnosed hyperthyroidism of less than 2 months' duration affected patients aged 18 to 65. Reasons for excluding patients were uncontrolled infection, other autoimmune disease, pregnancy or lactation. The V and J genes are TRBV9 and TRBJ1-3; 9 bases match TRBD1. The specimen was blood. The TCR sequence derives from a woman aged 55-75 years with Graves' hyperthyroidism. CDR3 sequence reads: CASSPMGQGYTIYF. DNA of the CDR3: TGTGCCAGCAGCCCAATGGGACAGGGTTACACCATATATTTT. The full variable domain, its missing parts supplied by reference TRBV9 and TRBJ1-3, is DSGVTQTPKHLITATGQRVTLRCSPRSGDLSVYWYQQSLDQGLQFLIQYYNGEERAKGNILERFSAQQFPDLHSELNLSSLELGDSALYFCASSPMGQGYTIYFGEGSWLTVV.